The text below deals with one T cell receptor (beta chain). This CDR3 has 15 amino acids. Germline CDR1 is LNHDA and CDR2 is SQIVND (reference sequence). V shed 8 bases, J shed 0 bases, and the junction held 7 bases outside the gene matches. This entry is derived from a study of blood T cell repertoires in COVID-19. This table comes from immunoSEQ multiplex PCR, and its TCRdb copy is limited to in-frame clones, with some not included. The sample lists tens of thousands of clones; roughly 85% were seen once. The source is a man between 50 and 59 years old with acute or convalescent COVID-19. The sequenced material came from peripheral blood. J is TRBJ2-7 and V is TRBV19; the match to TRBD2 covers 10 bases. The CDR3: CASSSGRGSSYEQYF. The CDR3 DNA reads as TGTGCCAGTTCTAGCGGGAGAGGATCCTCCTACGAGCAGTACTTC.